This record looks at one TCR beta chain sequence and its context. This record belongs to a study of blood T cell repertoires in COVID-19. Some clones are missing from TCRdb's copy, which holds only in-frame ones; the method was immunoSEQ multiplex PCR. The table has 120,000 or so clones, around 80% seen once; the top ten hold about 6.6%. The germline V gene encodes CDR1 MGHRA and CDR2 YSYEKL. Trimming left V 0 bases short and J 4 bases short, with 11 bases between. The CDR3 is made up of 15 amino acids. The TCR originated in a man aged 65 to 85 with acute or convalescent COVID-19. V usage is TRBV4-1 and J usage is TRBJ2-3; the D is unclear. The source material was peripheral blood. The CDR3 coding sequence is TGCGCCAGCAGCCAAGACAGGTCATGGGCAGATACGCAGTATTTT. Amino acid sequence: CASSQDRSWADTQYF.